The rows below give T cell receptor beta chains drawn from one sample of a study of blood T cell repertoires in COVID-19. Assay: immunoSEQ multiplex PCR; the TCRdb copy retains only in-frame clones and omits some. The repertoire holds over 100,000 clones, with around 90% as singletons. The material sequenced was peripheral blood. These receptors were obtained from a man aged 45 to 65 with active COVID-19. CDR3s include the opening cysteine and the closing phenylalanine or tryptophan. The D gene is left open where the match is weak. Size values are once, few and many counts, or a class for expanded clones, and some rows have none.

NA,TRBJ2-6,NA,TRBV7-2,TGTGCCAGCAGCGTATATCTGGGCCGCGGGGCCAACGTCCTGACTTTC,CASSVYLGRGANVLTF
TRBD2,TRBJ2-2,NA,TRBV5-4,TGTGCCAGCAGCCAAGGACTAGCGGGGGCCGGGGAGCTGTTTTTT,CASSQGLAGAGELFF
NA,TRBJ2-2,NA,TRBV18,TGTGCCAGCTCACCAGGGGCAGCGCGTGACACCGGGGAGCTGTTTTTT,CASSPGAARDTGELFF
NA,TRBJ1-5,NA,TRBV24-1,TGTGCCACCAGTGATACATTTAGCAATCAGCCCCAGCATTTT,CATSDTFSNQPQHF
TRBD1,TRBJ1-2,NA,TRBV11-2,TGTGCCAGCAGCTCCTTAGACAGGGCTAACTATGGCTACACCTTC,CASSSLDRANYGYTF
NA,TRBJ1-6,few,TRBV6-5,TGTGCCAGCAGTCCGGGACTCGGGTCACCCCTCCACTTT,CASSPGLGSPLHF
NA,TRBJ1-6,NA,TRBV5-6,TGTGCCAGCAGCTCCAACAGAAATTCACCCCTCCACTTT,CASSSNRNSPLHF
NA,TRBJ1-4,NA,TRBV6-6,TGTGCCAGCAGTCTCGGGTACAATGAAAAACTGTTTTTT,CASSLGYNEKLFF
TRBD2,TRBJ2-1,NA,TRBV7-2,TGTGCCAGCAGCTTAGTTAGCGGGGGCTACAATGAGCAGTTCTTC,CASSLVSGGYNEQFF
TRBD2,TRBJ2-3,NA,TRBV5-6,TGTGCCAGCAGTGGTAGCGGGGGGTCCACAGATACGCAGTATTTT,CASSGSGGSTDTQYF
NA,TRBJ1-4,NA,TRBV18,TGTGCCAGCTCACCAGTAGCTTCCGCGCCCACTAATGAAAAACTGTTTTTT,CASSPVASAPTNEKLFF
TRBD1,TRBJ2-3,NA,TRBV10-3,TGTGCCATCACCAACCTGGACAGGGCCACAGATACGCAGTATTTT,CAITNLDRATDTQYF
TRBD2,TRBJ2-7,NA,TRBV27,TGTGCCAGCTCAACCGGGACTAGCGGTGCACAGGGGCAGTACTTC,CASSTGTSGAQGQYF
NA,TRBJ2-7,NA,TRBV27,TGTGCCAGCAGTTTAGTCTCGAGGCGAGACTACGAGCAGTACTTC,CASSLVSRRDYEQYF
NA,TRBJ1-3,NA,TRBV11-2,TGTGCCAGCAGCCGGTCGACGACATATTCTGGAAACACCATATATTTT,CASSRSTTYSGNTIYF
NA,TRBJ1-4,NA,TRBV4-2,TGTGCCAGCAGCCAAGTTGGGCAGGGTAATGAAAAACTGTTTTTT,CASSQVGQGNEKLFF
NA,TRBJ1-3,NA,TRBV6-5,TGTGCCACCCTGGCACCTCTCTCTGGAAACACCATATATTTT,CATLAPLSGNTIYF
TRBD1,TRBJ2-1,once,TRBV5-1,TGCGCCAGCATGGTGCAGGGGGCGGCGAATGAGCAGTTCTTC,CASMVQGAANEQFF
NA,TRBJ2-5,NA,TRBV21-1,TGTGCCAGCAGCAAATATCGGGTTTATCATGCCCCAGAGACCCAGTACTTC,CASSKYRVYHAPETQYF
NA,TRBJ2-3,NA,TRBV7-3,TGTGCCAGCAGCCCCCAGGGATCTTTCACAGATACGCAGTATTTT,CASSPQGSFTDTQYF
NA,TRBJ2-1,NA,TRBV6-2/TRBV6-3,TGTGCCAGCAGTTACGCGGGGGCATTCTACAATGAGCAGTTCTTC,CASSYAGAFYNEQFF
NA,TRBJ1-3,NA,TRBV9,TGTGCCAGCAGCGTAGATACATCTGGAAACACCATATATTTT,CASSVDTSGNTIYF
TRBD1,TRBJ2-5,NA,TRBV7-3,TGTGCCAGCAGCTTTTCCGGGACAGGGGAGGAGACCCAGTACTTC,CASSFSGTGEETQYF
TRBD1,TRBJ2-7,few,TRBV6-5,TGTGCCAGCAGTTACGGACAGGGGAGGGCTTCCTACGAGCAGTACTTC,CASSYGQGRASYEQYF
NA,TRBJ1-2,NA,TRBV2,TGTGCCAGCAGCCTCGTCTATGGCTACACCTTC,CASSLVYGYTF
NA,TRBJ1-4,NA,TRBV20-1,TGCAGTGCTAGTTCGGGTACTAATGAAAAACTGTTTTTT,CSASSGTNEKLFF
NA,TRBJ1-1,NA,TRBV6-1,TGTGCCAGCAGTGAAGCGAGGCAGAGTGAAGCTTTCTTT,CASSEARQSEAFF
NA,TRBJ2-3,NA,TRBV6-2/TRBV6-3,TGTGCCAGCAGTTACGTTTCAGGGGCCGCAGATACGCAGTATTTT,CASSYVSGAADTQYF
TRBD2,TRBJ2-7,NA,TRBV6-5,TGTGCCAGCAGTACTTATAGCGGGGGGACCTACGAGCAGTACTTC,CASSTYSGGTYEQYF
NA,TRBJ2-3,NA,TRBV5-1,TGCGCCAGCAGCCTAAGAGGACTGTCTAGCACAGATACGCAGTATTTT,CASSLRGLSSTDTQYF
NA,TRBJ2-1,NA,TRBV5-6,TGTGCCAGCAGCTTGCTGGGGTCAGGGTTATACAATGAGCAGTTCTTC,CASSLLGSGLYNEQFF
NA,TRBJ1-3,once,TRBV3-1/TRBV3-2,TGTGCCAGCAGCCAAGGCGTAGTAAGTAACCGGCGGGCCTTCTCTGGAAACACCATATATTTT,CASSQGVVSNRRAFSGNTIYF
NA,TRBJ1-3,NA,TRBV6-5,TGTGCCACCGTGGACAGAATCGAAGGGAAGTTCACCATATATTTT,CATVDRIEGKFTIYF
NA,TRBJ1-4,once,TRBV10-3,TGTGCCATCAGTGAGGGGCATAGTAATGAAAAACTGTTTTTT,CAISEGHSNEKLFF
NA,TRBJ2-7,once,TRBV4-1,TGCGCCAGCAGCCAAGATTTAACGGGGTCGTCCTACGAGCAGTACTTC,CASSQDLTGSSYEQYF